Listed below are T cell receptor beta chains from one sample, sequenced in a study of prognosis after radiotherapy for stage I lung cancer. TCRdb re-derived calls from the multiplex PCR reads in MiXCR, one entry per CDR3 protein. The sample has around 30,000 distinct CDR3 sequences; 31% are singletons. The sequences come from PBMCs, collected before or after stereotactic body radiation therapy (not recorded which). The source of these receptors is a donor over 45 with non-small cell lung cancer. The CDR3 runs from the conserved cysteine through the conserved F or W. D genes are given only for firm matches. Expanded clones get a size class; other rows say once, few or many, or leave the size out.

TRBD1,TRBV9,TRBJ2-1,15,many,TGTGCCAGCAGCCCAGAGGGGACAGGGGGCGCAGGGCAGTTCTTC,CASSPEGTGGAGQFF
NA,TRBV10-2,TRBJ2-7,14,many,TGCGCCAGCAGTGTTATGCTAGCTAGCGACGAGCAGTACTTC,CASSVMLASDEQYF
NA,TRBV5-6,TRBJ1-2,12,many,TGTGCCAGCAGCCCTGCTGGACGTGGCTACACCTTC,CASSPAGRGYTF
NA,TRBV6-1,TRBJ1-1,15,many,TGTGCCAGCACCTTGCGGGGCCCGATAGGCGCTGAAGCTTTCTTT,CASTLRGPIGAEAFF
NA,TRBV30,TRBJ1-4,14,many,TGTGCCTTGATGAAACAGACTTCTAATGAAAAACTGTTTTTT,CALMKQTSNEKLFF
NA,TRBV6-5,TRBJ1-5,13,many,TGTGCCAGCAGTTACTCTAGAAATCAGCCCCAGCATTTT,CASSYSRNQPQHF
NA,TRBV2,TRBJ2-5,15,many,TGTGCCAGCAGCCCTTCGTGGCAGGCCCGAGAGACCCAGTACTTC,CASSPSWQARETQYF
NA,TRBV12-3/TRBV12-4,TRBJ1-6,11,NA,TGTGCCAGCGAGGGAGAATCACCCCTCCACTTT,CASEGESPLHF
NA,TRBV12-3/TRBV12-4,TRBJ2-6,14,many,TGTGCCAGCAGAGGGGACTTTGGGGCCAACGTCCTGACTTTC,CASRGDFGANVLTF
TRBD1,TRBV6-2/TRBV6-3,TRBJ2-2,14,NA,TGTGCCAGTCGGACAGGGCTGGACACCGGGGATCTGTTCTTT,CASRTGLDTGDLFF
NA,TRBV9,TRBJ1-3,15,many,TGTGCCAGCAGCGTAGACGGGAGATCTGGAAACACCATATATTTT,CASSVDGRSGNTIYF
NA,TRBV2,TRBJ2-7,16,NA,TGTGCCAGCAGCCCCTCTAGTAGCGCCATGTACTACGAGCAGTACTTC,CASSPSSSAMYYEQYF
TRBD1,TRBV6-4,TRBJ1-6,14,NA,TGTGCCAGTAGACAGGGCATGGGGAATAAACCCCTCCACTTT,CASRQGMGNKPLHF
NA,TRBV19,TRBJ1-1,14,NA,TGTGCCAGTAGAGGTGGTGGGGGGAACACTGAAGCTTTCTTT,CASRGGGGNTEAFF
NA,TRBV28,TRBJ1-6,14,many,TGTGCCAGCAGTTTTGTTACGAGTAATTCACCCCTCCACTTT,CASSFVTSNSPLHF
TRBD1,TRBV30,TRBJ1-5,15,many,TGTGCCTGGAGTAAGAGGACAGGGTATGATCAGCCCCAGCATTTT,CAWSKRTGYDQPQHF
NA,TRBV30,TRBJ2-4,15,many,TGTGCCTGGAGTGCAGCAGGGTTAGCCAAAAACATTCAGTACTTC,CAWSAAGLAKNIQYF
NA,TRBV20-1,TRBJ2-1,15,NA,TGCAGTGCTAGAGATCTGGGGAGCTCCTACAATGAGCAGTTCTTC,CSARDLGSSYNEQFF
TRBD1,TRBV6-1,TRBJ1-5,11,many,TGTGCCATCGGGACAGGGAAGCCCCAGCATTTT,CAIGTGKPQHF
TRBD2,TRBV6-2/TRBV6-3,TRBJ2-1,14,many,TGTGCCAGCCGTAGCGGGGGGGTAAACAATGAGCAGTTCTTC,CASRSGGVNNEQFF
NA,TRBV6-1,TRBJ1-6,18,medium-sized,TGTGCCAGCAGTGAAGCGCTTCAGGGGAGGTTCAATAATTCACCCCTCCACTTT,CASSEALQGRFNNSPLHF
NA,TRBV19,TRBJ2-2,16,NA,TGTGCCAGTAGTTCACCGGGACTGACGAACATCTGGGAGCTGTTTTTT,CASSSPGLTNIWELFF
NA,TRBV18,TRBJ2-7,14,many,TGTGCCAGCTCACCTCGGGACGGCTCCTACGAGCAGTACTTC,CASSPRDGSYEQYF
TRBD1,TRBV18,TRBJ1-2,15,NA,TGTGCCAGCTCACCACCGGCAGGGGGCAACTATGGCTACACCTTC,CASSPPAGGNYGYTF
TRBD2,TRBV29-1,TRBJ2-3,15,NA,TGCAGCGTTTTGGGCGGGGGGTCAAGCATAGATACGCAGTATTTT,CSVLGGGSSIDTQYF
TRBD1,TRBV5-1,TRBJ1-2,13,many,TGCGCCAGCAGCAGGACAGGCTCAAATGGCTACACCTTC,CASSRTGSNGYTF
TRBD1,TRBV2,TRBJ2-3,13,NA,TGTGCCAGCGGACAGGGGGCGACAGATACGCAGTATTTT,CASGQGATDTQYF
NA,TRBV12-3/TRBV12-4,TRBJ2-3,15,NA,TGTGCCAGCAGTTTTTTGGGTCGGGAACCAGATACGCAGTATTTT,CASSFLGREPDTQYF
TRBD1,TRBV6-2/TRBV6-3,TRBJ1-1,16,once,TGTGCCAGCAGAACGTGGGGACAGGGGTCTGTCGGTGAAGCTTTCTTT,CASRTWGQGSVGEAFF
TRBD1,TRBV3-1,TRBJ2-7,15,many,TGTGCCAGCAGCCATCCCGGGACAGGGACCTACGAGCAGTACTTC,CASSHPGTGTYEQYF
NA,TRBV6-1,TRBJ2-2,14,many,TGTGCCAGCAGGCGACCGGGACGGGGCGGGGAGCTGTTTTTT,CASRRPGRGGELFF
NA,TRBV7-2,TRBJ2-2,16,many,TGTGCCAGCAGCTTAGCGCGCCCGCTAAGCGGCGGGGAGCTGTTTTTT,CASSLARPLSGGELFF
NA,TRBV5-1,TRBJ2-1,11,NA,TGCGCCAGCAGCCTCTACAATGAGCAGTTCTTC,CASSLYNEQFF
TRBD1,TRBV30,TRBJ1-2,12,NA,TGTGCCTGGGTCAGGGGGGGGGGAGGCTACACCTTC,CAWVRGGGGYTF
TRBD2,TRBV11-2,TRBJ2-5,16,many,TGTGCCAGCAGCTTGAGCGCGGGGGGGCCTCTGGGGACCCAGTACTTC,CASSLSAGGPLGTQYF